One and the same sample provided the 6 T cell receptor beta chains below, sequenced in a study of siplizumab effects on memory and regulatory T cells. Some clones are missing from TCRdb's copy, which holds only in-frame ones; the method was immunoSEQ multiplex PCR. Among 90,000 to 95,000 clones listed, 93% were seen once. The sample was CD8+ T cells sorted from blood. The origin of the receptors is a human donor in good health.

J is TRBJ1-1 and V is TRBV7-6, with 7 bases that match TRBD1. The germline V gene encodes CDR1 SGHVS and CDR2 FNYEAQ. The CDR3 runs 15 residues. V gave up 4 bases and J gave up 3 bases; unmatched junction bases: 8. The CDR3 reads CASSSGQVGYTEAFF. The CDR3 bases are TGTGCCAGCAGCTCCGGACAGGTTGGGTACACTGAAGCTTTCTTT.

The rearrangement uses TRBV13 and TRBJ1-1; D uncertain. The germline CDR1 and CDR2 sequences are PRHDT and FYEKMQ (reference sequence). Trimming cost V 1 base and J 0 bases, with 12 bases left between them. The CDR3 runs to 16 residues. The CDR3 DNA follows: TGTGCCAGCAGCTTAGTCCCCCCCGATATGAACACTGAAGCTTTCTTT. It codes for CASSLVPPDMNTEAFF.

The J gene is TRBJ2-7, the V gene TRBV7-9, with 8 bases lining up with TRBD1. The CDR3 spans 16 residues. Germline V CDR1 and CDR2: SEHNR, FQNEAQ (reference sequence). Trimming took 4 bases from V and 0 from J; bases not matched to a gene: 8. The CDR3 bases are TGTGCCAGCAGCTCTCAGGGGGCGCGGAGCTCCTACGAGCAGTACTTC. Amino acid sequence: CASSSQGARSSYEQYF. Full variable domain (remainder filled in from reference TRBV7-9 and TRBJ2-7): DTGVSQNPRHKITKRGQNVTFRCDPISEHNRLYWYRQTLGQGPEFLTYFQNEAQLEKSRLLSDRFSAERPKGSFSTLEIQRTEQGDSAMYLCASSSQGARSSYEQYFGPGTRLTVT.

This clone was seen a single time. The chain combines TRBV18 with TRBJ2-7; a possible D gene is TRBD1 (6 bases). The germline CDR1 and CDR2 sequences are KGHSH and LQKENI. The CDR3 length is 14 residues. V was clipped by 3 bases and J by 6 bases, with 15 bases between them. The CDR3 DNA reads TGTGCCAGCTCACCGCAGGGGCTCTCTCCCGAGCAGTACTTC. It encodes CASSPQGLSPEQYF.

This rearrangement joins TRBV5-4 to TRBJ2-3, with a tentative D call TRBD1 (6 bases). The CDR3 totals 15 residues. CDR1 is SGHNT and CDR2 is YYREEE in the germline V gene (reference sequence). V gave up 4 bases and J gave up 0 bases, with 12 bases separating them. The CDR3 spells CASSTGQISTDTQYF. The CDR3 region has the DNA TGTGCCAGCAGCACTGGACAGATTAGCACAGATACGCAGTATTTT.

V usage is TRBV7-1 and J usage is TRBJ1-5; 9 bases fit TRBD1. TRBV7-1 is given ORF status, its function remaining uncertain. V lost 8 bases and J lost 2; bases outside the gene matches: 10. This CDR3 comprises 16 residues. The CDR3 DNA sequence: TGTGCCAGCGGCCCAACCGGGACAGGGCGCAATCAGCCCCAGCATTTT. Its protein product is CASGPTGTGRNQPQHF.